These 30 T cell receptor beta chains came from one sample sequenced in a study of T cells in Graves' hyperthyroidism and ophthalmopathy. Amplification yielded TCR beta CDR3 regions, with RNA transcripts as the source. The TCR CDR3 was amplified in a first-round RT-PCR using the HTBI primer set. MiXCR, run by TCRdb on the multiplex PCR reads, gives a single entry per CDR3 protein. The sample carries 450,000 to 700,000 distinct CDR3 sequences, approximately 44% recorded once. Sequencing used peripheral blood or thyroid tissue (not recorded which). The receptors were gathered from an adult woman with Graves' disease, either hyperthyroidism or ophthalmopathy (not recorded which).

Comment on this clonotype: A read error may produce the germline difference seen at one junction end. The genes are TRBV10-2 and TRBJ1-1; D unclear. This CDR3 is built from 14 residues. CDR1 is WSHSY and CDR2 is SAAADI in the germline V gene. Here the CDR3 DNA reads TGTGCCAGCAGTGAAGCTGGAGGGTACAGTGAAGCTTTCTTT. The encoded protein is CASSEAGGYSEAFF.

This chain joins TRBV10-3 and TRBJ2-7; 7 bases are shared with TRBD1. After removal of 6 bases from V and 7 bases from J, the junction contained 12 bases not matched to a gene. The germline V gene has CDR1 ENHRY and CDR2 SYGVKD. The CDR3 contains 14 residues. The CDR3 DNA reads as TGTGCCATCAGGGACAGGACGACTACGGGGGAGCAGTACTTC. It translates to CAIRDRTTTGEQYF.

The DNA for the CDR3 is TGCAGCGTTGAATACAGGGCTGGGGACGAGCAGTACTTC. Its translation is CSVEYRAGDEQYF. The rearrangement uses TRBV29-1 and TRBJ2-7; tentatively, D is TRBD1 (6 bases). There are 13 residues in the CDR3. Germline assignment: CDR1 SQVTM and CDR2 ANQGSEA. Between the trimmed V and J ends, which lost 2 bases and 5 bases, there was a span of 13 bases.

The chain couples TRBV10-3 to TRBJ1-2; D perhaps matches TRBD1 (5 bases). The CDR3 contains 14 residues. Germline loops: CDR1 ENHRY, CDR2 SYGVKD. V lost 8 bases and J 2 bases, leaving 15 bases between the germline ends. The CDR3 loop is CAIRGTSGNYGYTF. The CDR3 bases are TGTGCCATCCGAGGGACTAGCGGGAACTATGGCTACACCTTC.

This clonotype was seen ten or more times. The chain has TRBV20-1 and TRBJ1-2; 8 nucleotides match TRBD1. Germline V gene lookup returns CDR1 DFQATT and CDR2 SNEGSKA (reference sequence). Germline trimming cut 6 bases from V and 4 bases from J; bases unmatched to any gene: 7. The CDR3 is made up of 13 amino acids. This CDR3 is CSARQGIAYGYTF. In DNA form, the CDR3 reads TGCAGTGCGAGACAGGGGATCGCCTATGGCTACACCTTC.

V usage is TRBV5-1 and J usage is TRBJ2-2; TRBD2 is a possible D gene (6 bases). The length of the CDR3 is 16 residues. CDR1 is SGHRS, CDR2 YFSETQ, per germline. The V gene lost 4 bases and the J gene lost 4 bases, with 17 bases spanning the gap. Here the CDR3 DNA reads TGCGCCAGCAGCGATCCGGAGGGACGAGGCACCGGGGAGCTGTTTTTT. It translates to CASSDPEGRGTGELFF.

This clonotype was counted between two and nine times. The rearrangement joins TRBV29-1 to TRBJ2-1; D possibly uses TRBD1 or TRBD2 (5 bases each). There are 15 residues in the CDR3. Trimming took 7 bases from V and 4 from J, leaving 20 bases between them. Per the germline V gene, CDR1 is SQVTM and CDR2 is ANQGSEA. The CDR3 sequence is CSATGRQPSYNEQFF. The DNA of the CDR3 is TGCAGCGCGACGGGACGCCAACCTAGTTACAATGAGCAGTTCTTC.

This clonotype showed up many times. This chain connects TRBV10-3 to TRBJ2-6; the match to TRBD1 covers 9 bases. V gave up 5 bases and J gave up 3 bases; unmatched junction bases: 8. CDR3 length equals 17 residues. CDR1 and CDR2 (germline): ENHRY, SYGVKD. The CDR3 nucleotides read TGTGCCATCAGTCAGGGACAGGGTAGGCGTGGGGCCAACGTCCTGACTTTC. Its protein is CAISQGQGRRGANVLTF.

This chain links TRBV24-1 with TRBJ2-5; TRBD1 or TRBD2 may be the D gene (5 bases each). This CDR3 spans 14 amino acids. Looked up from germline, CDR1 is KGHDR and CDR2 is SFDVKD. The V end was cut by 12 bases, the J end by 5 bases, with 21 bases between. CDR3 region: CALMREGWRETQYF. Written as DNA, the CDR3 is TGTGCCCTCATGCGTGAGGGGTGGCGGGAGACCCAGTACTTC.

This sequence joins TRBV7-9 and TRBJ2-7; the D gene is possibly TRBD1 (5 bases). Germline V lookup: CDR1 SEHNR, CDR2 FQNEAQ (reference sequence). V dropped 6 bases and J dropped 3 bases, with 15 bases sitting between them. This CDR3 has 14 amino acids. The CDR3 reads CASSPDSSDYEQYF. The CDR3, as DNA: TGTGCCAGCAGTCCTGACAGTTCAGACTACGAGCAGTACTTC.

The count of this clonotype is one. V gene TRBV7-9 combines with J gene TRBJ2-7; no firm D call. The V gene's germline CDR1 is SEHNR and CDR2 FQNEAQ (reference sequence). The germline V and J ends were trimmed by 4 bases and 1 base, with 17 bases remaining between them. The CDR3 runs 16 residues. The DNA of the CDR3 is TGTGCCAGCAGCTCAAGTCTGGGATTTGATTCCTACGAGCAGTACTTC. This gives the protein CASSSSLGFDSYEQYF.

This clonotype was seen more than once but under ten times. The chain recombines TRBV28 with TRBJ1-1; no firm D call. The CDR3 length is 14 residues. Trimming left V 1 base short and J 0 bases short, with 6 bases between. Germline V gene lookup returns CDR1 MDHEN and CDR2 SYDVKM. In DNA, the CDR3 is TGTGCCAGCAGTTTATCCGAGTTGAACACTGAAGCTTTCTTT. Its translation is CASSLSELNTEAFF.

Of note for this clonotype: The junction differs from germline at one of its ends, possibly a read error. The V gene is TRBV19, the J gene TRBJ1-2, with no clear D. The CDR3 has 15 residues. Germline-derived CDR1 and CDR2 are LNHDA and SQIVND (reference sequence). CDR3 residues: CASGDTGPWSYGYTF. The CDR3 bases are TGTGCCAGTGGAGATACGGGTCCGTGGAGCTATGGCTACACTTTC.

The DNA for the CDR3 is TGTGCCAGCTCTGGACTAGCGGGAAGGATCAACACTGAAGCTTTCTTT. Translating it yields CASSGLAGRINTEAFF. J is TRBJ1-1 and V is TRBV2; unclear D gene. Germline CDR1 is SNHLY and CDR2 is FYNNEI. The V end was cut by 8 bases, the J end by 2 bases, with 21 bases between. This CDR3 contains 16 residues.

This rearrangement joins TRBV4-3 to TRBJ2-2, with no clear D. V lost 0 bases and J lost 7, with 12 bases in between. The CDR3 totals 15 residues. Germline V CDR1 and CDR2: LGHNA, YSLEER. CDR3 bases: TGCGCCAGCAGCCAAGAGCCAGGAACAATCGGGGAGCTGTTTTTT. Translation gives CASSQEPGTIGELFF.

This clonotype was seen more than once but under ten times. The chain uses TRBV20-1 and TRBJ1-1, with D possibly matching TRBD1 (6 bases). This CDR3 contains 13 residues. Germline CDR1 reads DFQATT; CDR2 reads SNEGSKA (reference sequence). The CDR3 nucleotides are TGCAGGGCCCCCAGAGTAGGGGGGCCTGAAGCTTTCTTT. It translates to CRAPRVGGPEAFF.

This clonotype has at least ten counts. The gene calls are TRBV19 and TRBJ1-2; the D is unclear. CDR1 LNHDA and CDR2 SQIVND come from the germline V gene (reference sequence). V shed 10 bases and J shed 0 bases, with 12 bases lying between them. CDR3 length equals 13 residues. The CDR3 region has the DNA TGTGCCACTTCGGACCTAGCTAACTATGGCTACACCTTC. Protein: CATSDLANYGYTF.

This clonotype was seen ten or more times. This chain connects TRBV6-5 to TRBJ2-5; D is tentatively TRBD1 or TRBD2 (5 bases each). V was cut by 7 bases and J by 2 bases, with 14 bases left in between. CDR3 length: 14 residues. From germline, CDR1 is MNHEY and CDR2 SVGAGI. The CDR3 loop reads CASKNPGRQETQYF. The CDR3 DNA sequence: TGTGCCAGCAAGAACCCGGGACGGCAAGAGACCCAGTACTTC.

This rearrangement joins TRBV9 to TRBJ1-1; possibly TRBD1 for D (5 bases). CDR1 and CDR2 from the germline V gene are SGDLS and YYNGEE. V was cut by 0 bases and J by 4 bases, with 19 bases left in between. The CDR3 consists of 17 residues. The CDR3 region has the DNA TGTGCCAGCAGCGTAGGGACATCCCAGGGTTGTTTCACTGAAGCTTTCTTT. Amino acids: CASSVGTSQGCFTEAFF.

Concerning this clonotype: A junction boundary mismatches the germline segment, possibly from a read error. For the CDR3, the DNA is TGTGCCACCAGTGATGCCGACACACGAACCTACAATGAGCAGTTCTTC. It encodes CATSDADTRTYNEQFF. The chain is built from TRBV12-3 or TRBV12-4 and TRBJ2-7; D uncertain. The end of the DNA is better explained by TRBJ2-1, so the J call may be wrong. The CDR3 sequence is 16 residues long.

In this sample, this clonotype turned up once. The chain joins TRBV2 to TRBJ1-4; a possible D gene is TRBD1 (5 bases). Trimming removed 7 bases at V and 6 bases at J, with 9 bases between. Germline CDR1 and CDR2: SNHLY and FYNNEI. The CDR3 has 12 residues. For the CDR3, the DNA is TGTGCCAGCAATACAGGAGATGAAAAACTGTTTTTT. The encoded protein is CASNTGDEKLFF.

The chain combines TRBV11-2 with TRBJ1-4; 7 bases are a match to TRBD1. Germline values: CDR1 SGHAT, CDR2 FQNNGV. The CDR3 runs 15 residues. The trim removed 1 base at V and 8 bases at J, leaving 7 bases unmatched. The CDR3 region has the DNA TGTGCCAGCAGCTTAGGACAGGGCTATAGAGAAAAACTGTTTTTT. Its translation is CASSLGQGYREKLFF. Complete variable domain (other parts from reference TRBV11-2 and TRBJ1-4): EAGVAQSPRYKIIEKRQSVAFWCNPISGHATLYWYQQILGQGPKLLIQFQNNGVVDDSQLPKDRFSAERLKGVDSTLKIQPAKLEDSAVYLCASSLGQGYREKLFFGSGTQLSVL.

The V gene is TRBV9, the J gene TRBJ1-1; D gene unclear. V lost 3 bases and J 3 bases, leaving 9 bases between the germline ends. This CDR3 spans 13 amino acids. CDR1 SGDLS and CDR2 YYNGEE come from the germline V gene. This chain's CDR3 is CASSGRGYTEAFF. CDR3 DNA sequence: TGTGCCAGCAGCGGTCGGGGATACACTGAAGCTTTCTTT.

This clonotype was recorded only once. The J gene is TRBJ2-7, the V gene TRBV12-3 or TRBV12-4, with a tentative D call TRBD1 (5 bases). With 4 bases removed from V and 4 bases from J, the gap between germline ends came to 17 bases. CDR3 length: 15 residues. CDR3 DNA sequence: TGTGCCAGCAGTTCCCCTCACCAGGGTGTATACGAGCAGTACTTC. Its translation is CASSSPHQGVYEQYF.

With respect to this clonotype: One junction end disagrees with the germline gene, perhaps due to a read error. The CDR3 region is CASRKTGRELWLTF. The CDR3 nucleotides are TGTGCCAGCAGAAAAACGGGGAGGGAACTATGGCTGACCTTC. This chain links TRBV5-1 with TRBJ1-2, with D unclear. CDR3 size: 14 residues. Germline-derived CDR1 and CDR2 are SGHRS and YFSETQ.

This clonotype appeared once. This chain connects TRBV29-1 to TRBJ1-1, with a possible D match to TRBD1 (5 bases). V was trimmed by 7 bases and J by 6 bases, leaving 21 bases between them. This CDR3 region has 14 residues. The V gene's germline CDR1 is SQVTM and CDR2 ANQGSEA. CDR3 sequence: CSAARAVGFSEAFF. In DNA, the CDR3 is TGCAGCGCGGCCAGGGCAGTCGGGTTCTCTGAAGCTTTCTTT.

This clonotype has ten or more counts. This chain links TRBV10-3 with TRBJ1-1; 8 bases map to TRBD1. V lost 10 bases to trimming and J lost 3 bases; unmatched junction nucleotides: 7. Per the germline V gene, CDR1 is ENHRY and CDR2 is SYGVKD. The length of the CDR3 is 13 residues. The CDR3 sequence: CATTRGLDTEAFF. CDR3 sequence (DNA): TGTGCCACCACCAGGGGGCTGGACACTGAAGCTTTCTTT.

The rearrangement joins TRBV7-9 to TRBJ2-7; 9 bases align to TRBD1. Per the germline V gene, CDR1 is SEHNR and CDR2 is FQNEAQ (reference sequence). The CDR3 runs 15 residues. Trimming took 1 base from V and 4 from J; bases not matched to a gene: 5. Here the CDR3 DNA reads TGTGCCAGCAGCTTAGTGGGACAGGGCGGGTACGAGCAGTACTTC. Translated, it gives CASSLVGQGGYEQYF.

This clonotype turned up a few times. The chain links TRBV25-1 to TRBJ1-3; unclear D gene. The germline V and J ends were trimmed by 2 bases and 2 bases, with 7 bases remaining between them. The CDR3 totals 14 residues. Germline loops: CDR1 MGHDK, CDR2 SYGVNS. The CDR3 loop is CASSEPGAGNTIYF. The CDR3 region has the DNA TGTGCCAGCAGTGAACCGGGCGCTGGAAACACCATATATTTT. Based on the CDR3 plus reference TRBV25-1 and TRBJ1-3, the full variable domain is EADIYQTPRYLVIGTGKKITLECSQTMGHDKMYWYQQDPGMELHLIHYSYGVNSTEKGDLSSESTVSRIRTEHFPLTLESARPSHTSQYLCASSEPGAGNTIYFGEGSWLTVV.

This clonotype was observed at least ten times. The CDR3 sequence is CASSLVASGAYEQYF. DNA for the CDR3: TGCGCCAGCAGCTTGGTCGCTAGCGGGGCCTACGAGCAGTACTTC. This chain links TRBV5-1 with TRBJ2-7; 9 bases agree with TRBD2. Germline V lookup: CDR1 SGHRS, CDR2 YFSETQ. CDR3 length: 15 amino acids. V lost 0 bases to trimming and J lost 2 bases; unmatched junction nucleotides: 3.